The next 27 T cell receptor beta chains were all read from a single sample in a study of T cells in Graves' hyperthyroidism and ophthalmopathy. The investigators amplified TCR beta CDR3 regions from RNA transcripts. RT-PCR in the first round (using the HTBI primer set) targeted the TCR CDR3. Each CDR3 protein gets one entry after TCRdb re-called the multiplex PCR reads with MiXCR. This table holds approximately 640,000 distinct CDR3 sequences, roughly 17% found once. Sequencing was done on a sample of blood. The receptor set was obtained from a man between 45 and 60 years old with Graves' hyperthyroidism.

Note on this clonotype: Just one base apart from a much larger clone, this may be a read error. CDR3 sequence reads: CASRDSWREQFF. The CDR3 nucleotides read TGTGCCAGCAGGGACAGCTGGCGTGAGCAGTTCTTC. The chain recombines TRBV6-2 or TRBV6-3 with TRBJ2-1, with TRBD1 as a possible D gene (6 bases). Per the germline V gene, CDR1 is MNHEY and CDR2 is SVGEGT. The V end was cut by 6 bases, the J end by 9 bases, with 12 bases between. The CDR3 runs 12 residues.

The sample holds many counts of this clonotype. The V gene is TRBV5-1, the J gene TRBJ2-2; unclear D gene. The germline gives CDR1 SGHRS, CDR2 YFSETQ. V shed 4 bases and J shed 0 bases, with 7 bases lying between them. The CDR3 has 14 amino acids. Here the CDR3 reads CASSETTNTGELFF. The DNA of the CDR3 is TGCGCCAGCAGCGAGACAACGAACACCGGGGAGCTGTTTTTT.

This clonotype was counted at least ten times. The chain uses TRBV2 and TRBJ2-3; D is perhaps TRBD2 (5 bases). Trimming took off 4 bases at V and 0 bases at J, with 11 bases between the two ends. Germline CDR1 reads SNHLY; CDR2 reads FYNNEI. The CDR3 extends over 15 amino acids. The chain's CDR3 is CASSADYPSTDTQYF. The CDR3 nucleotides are TGTGCCAGCAGTGCAGACTACCCTAGCACAGATACGCAGTATTTT.

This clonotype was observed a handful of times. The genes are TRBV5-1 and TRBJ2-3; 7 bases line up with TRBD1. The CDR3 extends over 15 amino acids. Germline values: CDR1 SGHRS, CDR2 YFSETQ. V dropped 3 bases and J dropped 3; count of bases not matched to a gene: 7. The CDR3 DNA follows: TGCGCCAGCAGCTCGACAGGGTTGGGGACAGATACGCAGTATTTT. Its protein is CASSSTGLGTDTQYF.

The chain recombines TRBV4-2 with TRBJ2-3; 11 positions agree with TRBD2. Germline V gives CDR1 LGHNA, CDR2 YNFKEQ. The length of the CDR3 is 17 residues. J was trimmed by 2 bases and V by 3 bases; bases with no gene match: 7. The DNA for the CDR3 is TGTGCCAGCAGCCACGGAGTAGCGGGAGGGCTCACAGATACGCAGTATTTT. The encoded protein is CASSHGVAGGLTDTQYF.

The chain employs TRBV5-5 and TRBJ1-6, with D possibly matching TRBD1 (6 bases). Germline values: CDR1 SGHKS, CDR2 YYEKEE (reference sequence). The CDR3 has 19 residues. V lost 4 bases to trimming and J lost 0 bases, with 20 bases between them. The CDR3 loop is CASSPLGLGGSSYNSPLHF. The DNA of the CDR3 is TGTGCCAGCAGCCCCTTGGGTTTGGGGGGCAGCTCCTATAATTCACCCCTCCACTTT.

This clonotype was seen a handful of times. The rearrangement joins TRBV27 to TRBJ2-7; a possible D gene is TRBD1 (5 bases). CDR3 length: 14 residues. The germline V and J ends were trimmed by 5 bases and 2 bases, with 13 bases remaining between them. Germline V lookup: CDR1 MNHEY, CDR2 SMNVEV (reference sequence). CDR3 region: CASSGLTAPYEQYF. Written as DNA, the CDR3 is TGTGCCAGCAGTGGATTGACAGCACCCTACGAGCAGTACTTC.

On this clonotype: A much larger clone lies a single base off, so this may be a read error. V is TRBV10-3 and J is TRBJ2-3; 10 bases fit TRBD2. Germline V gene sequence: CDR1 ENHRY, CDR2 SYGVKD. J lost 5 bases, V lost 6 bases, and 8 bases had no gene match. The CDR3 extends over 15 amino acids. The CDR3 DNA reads TGTGCCATCAGGAACCTAGCGGGAGAAGGAGATACGCAGTATTTT. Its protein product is CAIRNLAGEGDTQYF.

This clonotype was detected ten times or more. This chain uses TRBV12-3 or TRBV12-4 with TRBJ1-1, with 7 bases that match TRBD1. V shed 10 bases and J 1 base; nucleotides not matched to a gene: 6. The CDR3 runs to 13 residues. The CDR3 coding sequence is TGTGCCAACCAGAGGACAGGGAACACTGAAGCTTTCTTT. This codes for CANQRTGNTEAFF.

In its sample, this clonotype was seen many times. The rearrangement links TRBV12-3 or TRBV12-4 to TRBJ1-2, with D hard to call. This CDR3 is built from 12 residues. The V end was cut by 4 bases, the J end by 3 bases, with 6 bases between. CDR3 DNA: TGTGCCAGCAGTTCTGACTACTATGGCTACACCTTC. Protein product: CASSSDYYGYTF.

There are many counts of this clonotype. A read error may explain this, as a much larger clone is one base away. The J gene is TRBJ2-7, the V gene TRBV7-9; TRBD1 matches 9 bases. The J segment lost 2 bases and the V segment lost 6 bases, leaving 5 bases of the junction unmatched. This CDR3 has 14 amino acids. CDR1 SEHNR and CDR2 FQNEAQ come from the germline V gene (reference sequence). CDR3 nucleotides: TGTGCCAGCAGTTCCGGGACAGGGCCCTACGAGCAGTACTTC. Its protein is CASSSGTGPYEQYF.

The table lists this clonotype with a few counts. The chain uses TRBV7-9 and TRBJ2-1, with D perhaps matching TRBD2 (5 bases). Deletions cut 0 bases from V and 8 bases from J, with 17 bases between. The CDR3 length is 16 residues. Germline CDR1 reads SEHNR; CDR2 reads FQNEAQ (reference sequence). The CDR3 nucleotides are TGTGCCAGCAGCTTAGCTAGCGCACGATATGGGGATGAGCAGTTCTTC. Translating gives CASSLASARYGDEQFF.

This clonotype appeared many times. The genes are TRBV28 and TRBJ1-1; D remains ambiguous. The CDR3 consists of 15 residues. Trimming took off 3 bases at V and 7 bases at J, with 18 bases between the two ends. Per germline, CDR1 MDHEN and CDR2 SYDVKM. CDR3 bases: TGTGCCAGCAGTTTCGAGGGCATCGACCAACTTGAAGCTTTCTTT. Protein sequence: CASSFEGIDQLEAFF.

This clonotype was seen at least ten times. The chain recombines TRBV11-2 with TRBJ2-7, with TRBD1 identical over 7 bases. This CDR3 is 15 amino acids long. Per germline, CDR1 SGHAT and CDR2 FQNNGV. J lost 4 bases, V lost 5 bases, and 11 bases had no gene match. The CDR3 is CASSTHRGRGYEQYF. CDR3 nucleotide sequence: TGTGCCAGCAGCACGCACAGGGGCCGGGGTTACGAGCAGTACTTC.

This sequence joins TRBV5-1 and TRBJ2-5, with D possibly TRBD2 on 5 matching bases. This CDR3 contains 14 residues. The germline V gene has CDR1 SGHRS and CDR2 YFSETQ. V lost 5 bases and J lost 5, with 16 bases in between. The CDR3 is CASSSGVGDETQYF. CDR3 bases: TGCGCCAGCAGTTCCGGGGTGGGAGACGAGACCCAGTACTTC.

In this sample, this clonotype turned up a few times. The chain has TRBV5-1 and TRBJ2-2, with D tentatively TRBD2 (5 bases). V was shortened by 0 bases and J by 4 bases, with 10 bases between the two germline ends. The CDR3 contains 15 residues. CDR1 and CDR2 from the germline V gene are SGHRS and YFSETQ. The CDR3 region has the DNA TGCGCCAGCAGCTTGGAGAGGGTCACCACCGGGGAGCTGTTTTTT. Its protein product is CASSLERVTTGELFF. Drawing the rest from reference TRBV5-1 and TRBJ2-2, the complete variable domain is KAGVTQTPRYLIKTRGQQVTLSCSPISGHRSVSWYQQTPGQGLQFLFEYFSETQRNKGNFPGRFSGRQFSNSRSEMNVSTLELGDSALYLCASSLERVTTGELFFGEGSRLTVL.

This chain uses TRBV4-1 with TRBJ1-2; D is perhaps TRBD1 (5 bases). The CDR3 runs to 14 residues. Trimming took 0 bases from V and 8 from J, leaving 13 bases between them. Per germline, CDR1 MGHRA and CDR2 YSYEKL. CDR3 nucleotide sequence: TGCGCCAGCAGCCAAGAAGTGGGGGTCTGGGGCTACACCTTC. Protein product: CASSQEVGVWGYTF.

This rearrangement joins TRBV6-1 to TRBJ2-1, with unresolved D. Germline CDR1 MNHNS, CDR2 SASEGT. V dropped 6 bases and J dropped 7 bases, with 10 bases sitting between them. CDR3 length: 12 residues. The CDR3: CASRQLGNEQFF. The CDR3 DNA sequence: TGTGCCAGCAGGCAACTTGGTAATGAGCAGTTCTTC.

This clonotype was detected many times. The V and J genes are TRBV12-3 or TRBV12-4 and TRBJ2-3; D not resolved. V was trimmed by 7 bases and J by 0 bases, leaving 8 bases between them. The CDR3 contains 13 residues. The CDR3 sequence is CASTRASTDTQYF. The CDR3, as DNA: TGTGCCAGCACCCGGGCGAGCACAGATACGCAGTATTTT.

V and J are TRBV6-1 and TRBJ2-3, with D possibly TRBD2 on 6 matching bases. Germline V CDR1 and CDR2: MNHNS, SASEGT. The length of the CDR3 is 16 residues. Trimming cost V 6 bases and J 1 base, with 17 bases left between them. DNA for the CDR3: TGTGCCAGCAGGACACTTCGGGGGTTCGGCACAGATACGCAGTATTTT. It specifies CASRTLRGFGTDTQYF.

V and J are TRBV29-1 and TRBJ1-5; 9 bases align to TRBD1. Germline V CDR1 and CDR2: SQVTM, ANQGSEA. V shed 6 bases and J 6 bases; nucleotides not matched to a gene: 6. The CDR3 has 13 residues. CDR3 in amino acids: CSVITGGRQPQHF. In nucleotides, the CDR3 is TGCAGCGTCATTACAGGGGGCCGTCAGCCCCAGCATTTT.

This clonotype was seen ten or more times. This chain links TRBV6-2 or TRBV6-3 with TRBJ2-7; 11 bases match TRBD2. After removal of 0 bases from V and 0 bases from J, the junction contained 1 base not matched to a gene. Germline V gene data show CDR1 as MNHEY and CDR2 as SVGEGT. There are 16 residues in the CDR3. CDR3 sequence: CASSYSTSGNSYEQYF. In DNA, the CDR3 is TGTGCCAGCAGTTACTCGACTAGCGGGAACTCCTACGAGCAGTACTTC.

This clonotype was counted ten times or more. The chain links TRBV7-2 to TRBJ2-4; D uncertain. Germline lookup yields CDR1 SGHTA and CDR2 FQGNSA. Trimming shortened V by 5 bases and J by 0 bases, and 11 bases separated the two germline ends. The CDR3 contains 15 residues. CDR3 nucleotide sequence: TGTGCCAGCAGCCAGAGACCGTTAGCCAAAAACATTCAGTACTTC. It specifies CASSQRPLAKNIQYF.

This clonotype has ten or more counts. The CDR3 DNA follows: TGTGCCAGCAGTGAAGGGGTTAGCTGGGATACGCAGTATTTT. Its translation is CASSEGVSWDTQYF. This chain connects TRBV2 to TRBJ2-3; D is unclear. Germline CDR1 and CDR2: SNHLY and FYNNEI. CDR3 length: 14 residues. V lost 1 base and J lost 6, with 11 bases in between.

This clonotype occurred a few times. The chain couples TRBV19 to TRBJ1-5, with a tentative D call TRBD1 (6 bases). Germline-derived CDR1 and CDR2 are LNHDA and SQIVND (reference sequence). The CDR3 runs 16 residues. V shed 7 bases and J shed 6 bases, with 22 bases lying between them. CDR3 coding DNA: TGTGCCAGTACCTCCGCGTCAGGGGTCGTCGGTCAGCCCCAGCATTTT. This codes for CASTSASGVVGQPQHF.

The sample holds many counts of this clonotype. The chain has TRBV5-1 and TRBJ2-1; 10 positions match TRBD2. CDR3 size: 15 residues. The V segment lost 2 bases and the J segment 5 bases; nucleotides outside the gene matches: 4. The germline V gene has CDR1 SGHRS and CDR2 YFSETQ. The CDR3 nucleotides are TGCGCCAGCAGCTTCCTAGCGGGAGTTAACAATGAGCAGTTCTTC. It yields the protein CASSFLAGVNNEQFF.

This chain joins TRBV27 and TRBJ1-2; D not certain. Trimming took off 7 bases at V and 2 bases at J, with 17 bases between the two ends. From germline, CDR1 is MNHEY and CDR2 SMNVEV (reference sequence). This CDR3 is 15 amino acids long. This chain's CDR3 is CASKPVRAGNYGYTF. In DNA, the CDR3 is TGTGCCAGCAAACCGGTACGAGCAGGAAACTATGGCTACACCTTC.